Listed here are 9 T cell receptor beta chains from one sample, sequenced in a study of CD8 T cells in ankylosing spondylitis. TCRdb reprocessed the 5' RACE reads with MiXCR, giving one entry per CDR3 protein. The data contain some 130,000 distinct CDR3 sequences, about 13% of them singletons. Sequencing was done on a sample of blood, either unsorted or a sorted T cell fraction (not recorded which). These receptors originate from a female donor with ankylosing spondylitis or in good health (not recorded which).

This clonotype was counted between two and nine times. The chain is built from TRBV12-3 or TRBV12-4 and TRBJ2-7; D gene uncertain. V was clipped by 6 bases and J by 3 bases, with 15 bases between them. The CDR3 extends over 14 amino acids. CDR3 region: CASSNRAGSYEQYF. In DNA, the CDR3 is TGTGCCAGCAGCAACCGGGCAGGCAGCTACGAGCAGTACTTC.

The chain is built from TRBV6-2 or TRBV6-3 and TRBJ1-5; 7 bases are shared with TRBD1. Per the germline V gene, CDR1 is MNHEY and CDR2 is SVGEGT. CDR3 length: 20 amino acids. Trimming removed 5 bases from V and 0 bases from J; junction bases left unmatched: 19. The CDR3 spells CASSPLKGAEISYSNQPQHF. The CDR3 DNA reads as TGTGCCAGCAGTCCTCTCAAGGGGGCTGAAATAAGTTATAGCAATCAGCCCCAGCATTTT.

At least ten counts were recorded for this clonotype. The gene calls are TRBV15 and TRBJ2-3, with D perhaps TRBD2 (6 bases). This CDR3 contains 14 residues. V lost 5 bases and J 0 bases, leaving 9 bases between the germline ends. Per the germline V gene, CDR1 is LNHNV and CDR2 is YYDKDF (reference sequence). The CDR3 is CATSGTPSTDTQYF. The CDR3 coding sequence is TGTGCCACCAGCGGGACTCCTAGCACAGATACGCAGTATTTT.

This clonotype was counted a few times. This sequence joins TRBV5-1 and TRBJ2-5; D unclear. CDR1 SGHRS and CDR2 YFSETQ come from the germline V gene. V shed 0 bases and J shed 5 bases, with 20 bases lying between them. The CDR3 has 17 amino acids. CDR3 amino acids: CASSLVVWRQASETQYF. The CDR3 DNA follows: TGCGCCAGCAGCTTGGTTGTTTGGCGGCAGGCCTCGGAGACCCAGTACTTC.

With regard to this clonotype: Just one base apart from a much larger clone, this may be a read error. J is TRBJ1-6 and V is TRBV15; weak D call: TRBD1 (5 bases). This CDR3 comprises 13 residues. CDR1 and CDR2 from the germline V gene are LNHNV and YYDKDF (reference sequence). Trimming cost V 5 bases and J 7 bases, with 9 bases left between them. CDR3 DNA sequence: TGTGCCACCAGCTGGGGCAAAAATTCACCCCTCCACTTT. Amino acids: CATSWGKNSPLHF.

This clonotype was seen at least ten times. The V call is TRBV5-1, the J call TRBJ2-3; 11 nucleotides agree with TRBD1. Germline V gives CDR1 SGHRS, CDR2 YFSETQ. This CDR3 has 16 amino acids. V dropped 3 bases and J dropped 2; count of bases not matched to a gene: 5. CDR3 sequence reads: CASSSRDRGFTDTQYF. In DNA, the CDR3 is TGCGCCAGCAGCTCCCGGGACAGGGGGTTCACAGATACGCAGTATTTT.

The V gene is TRBV19, the J gene TRBJ2-2; D ambiguous. Germline assignment: CDR1 LNHDA and CDR2 SQIVND (reference sequence). The CDR3 contains 15 residues. Trimming left V 8 bases short and J 0 bases short, with 13 bases between. CDR3 sequence reads: CASRPPGTNTGELFF. In nucleotides, the CDR3 is TGTGCCAGTCGTCCCCCCGGAACGAACACCGGGGAGCTGTTTTTT.

This sequence joins TRBV20-1 and TRBJ2-5, with D unresolved. The CDR3 has 11 amino acids. Germline CDR1 is DFQATT and CDR2 is SNEGSKA (reference sequence). V lost 6 bases, J lost 3 bases, and 8 bases lay in between. CDR3 in amino acids: CSATPEETQYF. CDR3 DNA: TGCAGTGCAACCCCGGAAGAGACCCAGTACTTC.

The V and J genes are TRBV12-3 or TRBV12-4 and TRBJ2-7; 9 positions agree with TRBD1. The CDR3 is 14 amino acids. Trimming removed 7 bases from V and 3 bases from J; junction bases left unmatched: 7. Here the CDR3 DNA reads TGTGCCAGCACTGTGGGACAGGGCCGCTACGAGCAGTACTTC. This gives the protein CASTVGQGRYEQYF.